Below are 19 T cell receptor beta chains sequenced from a single sample in a study of Ad26.COV2.S vaccination and SARS-CoV-2 variants. Noted treatment: over 15 received Ad26.COV2.S at low or high dose, single or two shots; 5 received placebo; per-sample allocation not given. It was on day 63 after the first vaccine or placebo injection that samples were taken. Sequencing used immunoSEQ multiplex PCR; TCRdb keeps in-frame clones, though not all of them. The repertoire holds over 400,000 clones, 92% seen once, with less than 2% in the top ten. The sample consisted of peripheral blood, taken in a trial of Ad26.COV2.S vaccine versus placebo. Receptor source: a person between 18 and 60 years old who received the Ad26.COV2.S COVID-19 vaccine or a placebo.

J is TRBJ2-2 and V is TRBV7-9; 12 bases are a match to TRBD1. The CDR3 totals 19 residues. CDR1 and CDR2 (germline): SEHNR, FQNEAQ (reference sequence). J was trimmed by 5 bases and V by 4 bases; bases with no gene match: 14. CDR3 loop: CASSYPGQGAIVFTGELFF. The CDR3, as DNA: TGTGCCAGCAGCTATCCGGGACAGGGGGCGATTGTGTTTACCGGGGAGCTGTTTTTT.

The chain uses TRBV4-3 and TRBJ2-3; D gene unclear. The CDR3 covers 13 residues. Germline V gene data show CDR1 as LGHNA and CDR2 as YSLEER. Trimming shortened V by 5 bases and J by 3 bases, and 9 bases separated the two germline ends. CDR3 region: CASSGDGTDTQYF. In DNA form, the CDR3 reads TGCGCCAGCAGCGGAGACGGTACAGATACGCAGTATTTT.

The chain carries TRBV6-5 and TRBJ2-7; D tentatively reads TRBD1 or TRBD2 (5 bases each). This CDR3 has 15 amino acids. CDR1 is MNHEY and CDR2 is SVGAGI in the germline V gene. Trimming shortened V by 7 bases and J by 3 bases, and 19 bases separated the two germline ends. This CDR3 reads CASTEGVATFYEQYF. CDR3 coding DNA: TGTGCCAGCACCGAAGGGGTAGCGACCTTCTACGAGCAGTACTTC.

This clone came up once. The CDR3 DNA follows: TGTGCCAGTAGTATTTATTTGGGGGGCACTGAAGCTTTCTTT. It encodes CASSIYLGGTEAFF. V is TRBV19 and J is TRBJ1-1, with D possibly being TRBD1 (5 bases). Germline V CDR1 and CDR2: LNHDA, SQIVND (reference sequence). V lost 3 bases and J 4 bases, leaving 12 bases between the germline ends. The CDR3 loop spans 14 amino acids.

The table lists this clone with a count of one. The CDR3 bases are TGTGCCAGCAGTTCCAGGGCTTTAAGTGGCTACACCTTC. Its protein product is CASSSRALSGYTF. The chain is built from TRBV12-3 or TRBV12-4 and TRBJ1-2; D perhaps matches TRBD1 (5 bases). This CDR3 is 13 amino acids long. V was clipped by 4 bases and J by 7 bases, with 13 bases between them.

This clone was detected only once. The chain links TRBV19 to TRBJ1-2; D remains ambiguous. The V and J ends lost 4 bases and 6 bases respectively, with 12 bases between them. The CDR3 length is 13 residues. Germline V gene lookup returns CDR1 LNHDA and CDR2 SQIVND (reference sequence). The CDR3 loop is CASSRRRADGYTF. The CDR3 DNA follows: TGTGCCAGTAGTAGGAGACGAGCTGATGGCTACACCTTC. Full variable domain (outside the CDR3, taken from reference TRBV19 and TRBJ1-2): DGGITQSPKYLFRKEGQNVTLSCEQNLNHDAMYWYRQDPGQGLRLIYYSQIVNDFQKGDIAEGYSVSREKKESFPLTVTSAQKNPTAFYLCASSRRRADGYTFGSGTRLTVV.

The sample holds one count of this clone. This chain connects TRBV7-2 to TRBJ2-3; D is unresolved. The V and J ends lost 0 bases and 1 base respectively, with 11 bases between them. CDR3 length: 16 residues. Germline V gives CDR1 SGHTA, CDR2 FQGNSA. The chain's CDR3 is CASSLAQSQGTDTQYF. CDR3 DNA: TGTGCCAGCAGCTTAGCGCAGTCCCAGGGCACAGATACGCAGTATTTT.

This clone was detected only once. The rearrangement links TRBV11-1 to TRBJ2-5, with D possibly called TRBD1 or TRBD2 (6 bases each). Germline CDR1 and CDR2: SGHAT and FQDESV (reference sequence). The CDR3 length is 16 residues. Trimming left V 7 bases short and J 5 bases short, with 23 bases between. The CDR3 nucleotides are TGTGCCAGCAAGCTCACCGGGCCGGGGGCCTGGGAGACCCAGTACTTC. Protein sequence: CASKLTGPGAWETQYF.

This clone was seen more than once but under ten times. This chain connects TRBV28 to TRBJ1-3; 8 bases are a match to TRBD1. The CDR3 sequence is 18 residues long. Trimming at V came to 2 bases and at J to 2 bases, leaving 11 bases not matched to a gene. Germline CDR1 and CDR2: MDHEN and SYDVKM. CDR3 in DNA: TGTGCCAGCAGTTTAGGGATATCGACAGGGGAGACTGGAAACACCATATATTTT. This gives the protein CASSLGISTGETGNTIYF.

This clone has only one observation. V and J are TRBV6-2 or TRBV6-3 and TRBJ1-3, with D possibly TRBD1 on 5 matching bases. V lost 0 bases to trimming and J lost 1 base, with 7 bases between them. The germline gives CDR1 MNHEY, CDR2 SVGEGT. CDR3 length: 15 amino acids. CDR3 in amino acids: CASSYSRTSGNTIYF. CDR3 DNA sequence: TGTGCCAGCAGTTACTCGAGGACATCTGGAAACACCATATATTTT.

The V gene is TRBV10-3, the J gene TRBJ2-5; TRBD1 might be the D (7 bases). This CDR3 contains 12 residues. V was clipped by 11 bases and J by 5 bases, with 15 bases between them. CDR1 ENHRY and CDR2 SYGVKD come from the germline V gene. CDR3 nucleotides: TGTGCCGCCAGACAGGGAGGCGAGACCCAGTACTTC. Its translation is CAARQGGETQYF.

The chain is built from TRBV6-5 and TRBJ2-5, with D possibly matching TRBD2 (5 bases). The V end was cut by 2 bases, the J end by 0 bases, with 7 bases between. The CDR3 loop spans 14 amino acids. CDR1 and CDR2 from the germline V gene are MNHEY and SVGAGI. The CDR3 DNA reads TGTGCCAGCAGTTACGGAGGAAACCAAGAGACCCAGTACTTC. Protein sequence: CASSYGGNQETQYF.

J is TRBJ2-3 and V is TRBV6-6, with 7 bases aligning to TRBD2. This CDR3 has 15 residues. Germline V gives CDR1 MNHNY, CDR2 SVGAGI (reference sequence). Germline trimming cut 7 bases from V and 0 bases from J; bases unmatched to any gene: 7. DNA of the CDR3: TGTGCCAGCATCTGGGGGGGGACTAGCACAGATACGCAGTATTTT. It is translated as CASIWGGTSTDTQYF.

This chain uses TRBV5-1 with TRBJ1-4; D gene uncertain. Germline V gene data show CDR1 as SGHRS and CDR2 as YFSETQ. The CDR3 is 13 residues long. Trimming shortened V by 3 bases and J by 6 bases, and 9 bases separated the two germline ends. In DNA, the CDR3 is TGCGCCAGCAGCTCCGGGGATGATGAAAAACTGTTTTTT. This codes for CASSSGDDEKLFF.

The chain is built from TRBV6-5 and TRBJ2-1; a weak D match, TRBD2 (7 bases). The CDR3 has 14 residues. Germline CDR1 is MNHEY and CDR2 is SVGAGI. The V end was cut by 6 bases, the J end by 2 bases, with 11 bases between. CDR3 sequence: CASRAGATYNEQFF. The CDR3, as DNA: TGTGCCAGCAGGGCGGGGGCAACCTACAATGAGCAGTTCTTC.

J is TRBJ1-4 and V is TRBV18; the match to TRBD1 covers 9 bases. CDR3 size: 15 residues. V lost 6 bases, J lost 1 base, and 3 bases stayed unmatched. Germline values: CDR1 KGHSH, CDR2 LQKENI. CDR3 sequence: CASSRQGVTNEKLFF. The CDR3 nucleotides read TGTGCCAGCTCGCGACAGGGGGTAACTAATGAAAAACTGTTTTTT.

This clone was recorded once. The V gene is TRBV19, the J gene TRBJ2-1; 8 nucleotides agree with TRBD2. This CDR3 has 14 residues. CDR1 is LNHDA and CDR2 is SQIVND in the germline V gene (reference sequence). V lost 6 bases to trimming and J lost 4 bases; unmatched junction nucleotides: 5. The CDR3, as DNA: TGTGCCAGTAGCCAGCGGGGGCCTTACAATGAGCAGTTCTTC. Residues: CASSQRGPYNEQFF.

The rearrangement joins TRBV2 to TRBJ1-2; 10 positions match TRBD1. The CDR3 runs to 17 residues. CDR1 and CDR2 (germline): SNHLY, FYNNEI. V lost 3 bases to trimming and J lost 2 bases; unmatched junction nucleotides: 9. CDR3 bases: TGTGCCAGCAGTGATACCGGGACAGGGGTTGGGAACTATGGCTACACCTTC. It encodes CASSDTGTGVGNYGYTF.

The chain recombines TRBV2 with TRBJ2-3; D remains unclear. Germline lookup yields CDR1 SNHLY and CDR2 FYNNEI. V was pared by 2 bases and J by 6 bases, with 12 bases between. The CDR3 contains 14 residues. In DNA form, the CDR3 reads TGTGCCAGCAGTGAATCGCACCGCGCGGATACGCAGTATTTT. Translated, it gives CASSESHRADTQYF.